A selection of T cell receptor beta chains follows, all from one sample in a study of blood T cell repertoires in COVID-19. The data were produced by immunoSEQ multiplex PCR, yet TCRdb's version contains in-frame clones alone and is incomplete. Counted here are 80,000 to 100,000 clones, 65% to 85% occurring once; the ten biggest clones make up around 4.5%. The material sequenced was peripheral blood. These receptors came from a man aged 55 to 69 with acute or convalescent COVID-19. CDR3s include the opening cysteine and the closing phenylalanine or tryptophan. The order of the fields is J gene, V gene, D gene, clone size, CDR3 DNA, CDR3 protein. The D gene is left open where the match is weak. Not every row has a clone size; where given, it reads once, few, many or a size class.

>TRBJ2-1|TRBV7-9|-|once
TGTGCCAGCAGCTCCGAAAGCCACCATGAGCAGTTCTTC
CASSSESHHEQFF
>TRBJ2-3|TRBV7-8|-|-
TGTGCCAGCAGCGGCGGTGGGGGCGCAGATACGCAGTATTTT
CASSGGGGADTQYF
>TRBJ2-7|TRBV5-1|TRBD1|-
TGCGCCAGCAGCTTGAGACAGGGGGCCCCCTACGAGCAGTACTTC
CASSLRQGAPYEQYF
>TRBJ1-1|TRBV6-2/TRBV6-3|-|-
TGTGCCAGCAGTTTTCAGGGGTTAGGAGCTTTCTTT
CASSFQGLGAFF
>TRBJ2-7|TRBV7-9|TRBD1|once
TGTGCCAGCAGCTTAGGGGGACAGGGGAGGGAGCAGTACTTC
CASSLGGQGREQYF
>TRBJ2-1|TRBV7-2|-|-
TGTGCCAGCAGCTCTCAGGGAAATGAGCAGTTCTTC
CASSSQGNEQFF
>TRBJ2-7|TRBV5-5|-|-
TGTGCCAGCAGCTTGGGTTTAAGCGGCTCCTACGAGCAGTACTTC
CASSLGLSGSYEQYF
>TRBJ1-1|TRBV11-2|TRBD1|-
TGTGCCAGCAGCCCGACAGGGGGCAAGAACACTGAAGCTTTCTTT
CASSPTGGKNTEAFF
>TRBJ1-5|TRBV6-2/TRBV6-3|TRBD1|-
TGTGCCAGCAGCCAAACGACAGGGATTTTATCAAGTCAGCCCCAGCATTTT
CASSQTTGILSSQPQHF
>TRBJ2-5|TRBV27|TRBD1|-
TGTGCCAGCAGTTTCGTAGGACAGGGGTTCTCCCCGTACTTC
CASSFVGQGFSPYF
>TRBJ1-6|TRBV19|-|few
TGTGCCAGGGCAGGGGATCTGGGTTCACCCCTCCACTTT
CARAGDLGSPLHF
>TRBJ2-1|TRBV19|TRBD1|-
TGTGCCAGTAGTATAGTTTGGGACAGCTACAATGAGCAGTTCTTC
CASSIVWDSYNEQFF
>TRBJ2-3|TRBV6-2/TRBV6-3|TRBD2|-
TGTGCCAGCAGTTACCCGATCCGAGGAGCCACTAGCGACACAGATACGCAGTATTTT
CASSYPIRGATSDTDTQYF
>TRBJ2-3|TRBV14|TRBD2|-
TGTGCCAGCAGCCAAGATCTCAGCGGGAGAGATACGCAGTATTTT
CASSQDLSGRDTQYF
>TRBJ2-3|TRBV7-3|TRBD1|-
TGTGCCAGCAGCAGGACAGGGCCCACAGATACGCAGTATTTT
CASSRTGPTDTQYF
>TRBJ2-1|TRBV7-2|TRBD1|-
TGTGCCAGCAGCTCACCGGGACAGGGACAGTTCTTC
CASSSPGQGQFF
>TRBJ2-7|TRBV7-3|TRBD1|-
TGTGCCAGCAGCGTAGGACAGGGGCGAATCTACGAGCAGTACTTC
CASSVGQGRIYEQYF
>TRBJ2-7|TRBV6-2/TRBV6-3|-|few
TGTGCCAGCAGTTTCCTTGGACATATGAAGTACTTC
CASSFLGHMKYF
>TRBJ2-7|TRBV5-6|TRBD1|-
TGTGCCAGCAGCCGATATCAGGGGGCTAACGAGCAGTACTTC
CASSRYQGANEQYF
>TRBJ1-2|TRBV14|TRBD1|many
TGTGCCAGCAGTCTACAGGGGGCCTATGGCTACACCTTC
CASSLQGAYGYTF
>TRBJ2-3|TRBV7-2|-|few
TGTGCCAGCAGCTTAGTTTCCGGTGGGCTAAGCACAGATACGCAGTATTTT
CASSLVSGGLSTDTQYF
>TRBJ2-3|TRBV4-1|TRBD1|once
TGCGCCAGCAGCCAAGATTTTCGACAGGGGGCCGGCACAGATACGCAGTATTTT
CASSQDFRQGAGTDTQYF
>TRBJ1-3|TRBV7-8|-|-
TGTGCCAGCAGCCCGGGGGTAGGAAACACCATATATTTT
CASSPGVGNTIYF
>TRBJ2-1|TRBV6-6|-|-
TGTGCCAGCAGTCGACAGGAATTAAGCTCCTACAATGAGCAGTTCTTC
CASSRQELSSYNEQFF
>TRBJ2-1|TRBV5-5|TRBD1|-
TGTGCCAGCAGCTTGCAGGGGGCGGTCAATGAGCAGTTCTTC
CASSLQGAVNEQFF
>TRBJ2-1|TRBV19|-|-
TGTGCCAGTAGTACCAATCCAGGGAATGAGCAGTTCTTC
CASSTNPGNEQFF
>TRBJ2-7|TRBV5-4|TRBD1|-
TGTGCCAGCAGCGGGGGATCAGGGGGCCCCTTCTACGAGCAGTACTTC
CASSGGSGGPFYEQYF
>TRBJ2-7|TRBV9|-|-
TGTGCCAGCAGCGTTGGGCAGGGGACCTACGAGCAGTACTTC
CASSVGQGTYEQYF
>TRBJ1-5|TRBV6-6|-|-
TGTGCCAGCAGCTCACCGTCCCCTTCGGGCAATCAGCCCCAGCATTTT
CASSSPSPSGNQPQHF
>TRBJ2-7|TRBV10-3|TRBD2|-
TGTGCCATCAACCCCGGGACTAGCGGAGCCAGGGACGAGCAGTACTTC
CAINPGTSGARDEQYF
>TRBJ1-1|TRBV30|TRBD1|-
TGTGCCTGGAGTGTACTGAAACAGGGGGGGAGAGCTTTCTTT
CAWSVLKQGGRAFF
>TRBJ2-7|TRBV14|TRBD1|-
TGTGCCAGCAGCCTAAGCGGGACAGGGCGTAGCGAGCAGTACTTC
CASSLSGTGRSEQYF
>TRBJ1-1|TRBV27|-|-
TGTGCCAGCAGTTTGCGGGCGCGGGGCACTGAAGCTTTCTTT
CASSLRARGTEAFF
>TRBJ2-3|TRBV20-1|TRBD1|-
TGCAGTGCTAGTTATGGGACAGGGGCAGATACGCAGTATTTT
CSASYGTGADTQYF
>TRBJ2-1|TRBV5-1|-|-
TGCGCCAGCAGCCTTTCTGGCTCGGGGAATGAGCAGTTCTTC
CASSLSGSGNEQFF
>TRBJ1-2|TRBV11-2|-|-
TGTGCCAGCAACTCCCAGAGGACGGGTCGGATCAGGGACTATGGCTACACCTTC
CASNSQRTGRIRDYGYTF
>TRBJ1-2|TRBV28|-|-
TGTGCCAGCAGCCCTACCCGGGGAAACCTGAACTATGGCTACACCTTC
CASSPTRGNLNYGYTF